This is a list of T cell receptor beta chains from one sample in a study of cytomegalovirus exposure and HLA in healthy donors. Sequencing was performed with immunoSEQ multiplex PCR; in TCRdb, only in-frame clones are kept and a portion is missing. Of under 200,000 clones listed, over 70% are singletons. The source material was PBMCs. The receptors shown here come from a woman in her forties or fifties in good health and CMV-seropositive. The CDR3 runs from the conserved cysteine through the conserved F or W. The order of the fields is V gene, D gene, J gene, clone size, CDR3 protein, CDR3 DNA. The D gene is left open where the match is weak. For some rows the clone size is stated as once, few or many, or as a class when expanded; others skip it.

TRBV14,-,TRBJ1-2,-,CASSQGRWGNYGYTF,TGTGCCAGCAGCCAAGGCAGGTGGGGCAACTATGGCTACACCTTC
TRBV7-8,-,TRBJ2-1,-,CASSLTRSSYNEQFF,TGTGCCAGCAGCCTCACTAGGAGTTCTTACAATGAGCAGTTCTTC
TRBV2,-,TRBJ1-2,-,CASSGVVVGTF,TGTGCCAGCAGTGGTGTGGTAGTCGGGACCTTC
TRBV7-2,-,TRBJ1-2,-,CASSSHSYGYTF,TGTGCCAGCAGCTCCCATTCCTATGGCTACACCTTC
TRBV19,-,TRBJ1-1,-,CASSIGQKNTEAFF,TGTGCCAGTAGTATAGGGCAGAAGAACACTGAAGCTTTCTTT
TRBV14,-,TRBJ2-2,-,CASSQARGTGELFF,TGTGCCAGCAGCCAAGCCCGAGGCACCGGGGAGCTGTTTTTT
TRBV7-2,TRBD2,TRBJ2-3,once,CASSLGLAGREDTQYF,TGTGCCAGCAGCTTAGGACTAGCGGGAAGGGAAGATACGCAGTATTTT
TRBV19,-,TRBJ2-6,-,CASSPPPQGTGANVLTF,TGTGCCAGTAGCCCCCCTCCCCAGGGGACCGGGGCCAACGTCCTGACTTTC
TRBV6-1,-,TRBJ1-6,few,CASSEGLRQASSYNSPLHF,TGTGCCAGCAGTGAAGGACTTCGACAGGCAAGCTCCTATAATTCACCCCTCCACTTT
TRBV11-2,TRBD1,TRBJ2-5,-,CASSYRQGAEETQYF,TGTGCCAGCAGTTACCGCCAGGGGGCGGAGGAGACCCAGTACTTC
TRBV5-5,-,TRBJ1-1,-,CASSLDTDSWDTEAFF,TGTGCCAGCAGCTTGGATACGGACAGCTGGGACACTGAAGCTTTCTTT
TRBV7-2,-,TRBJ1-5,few,CASSSPRGNQPQHF,TGTGCCAGCAGCTCCCCAAGAGGCAATCAGCCCCAGCATTTT
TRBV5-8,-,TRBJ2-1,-,CASSLGQIAYNEQFF,TGTGCCAGCAGCTTGGGACAGATCGCCTACAATGAGCAGTTCTTC
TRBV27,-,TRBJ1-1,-,CASRLTPGGGEAFF,TGTGCCAGCAGATTAACCCCTGGGGGCGGTGAAGCTTTCTTT
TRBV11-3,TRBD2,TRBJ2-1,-,CASSWDSGGEQFF,TGTGCCAGCAGTTGGGACTCGGGGGGAGAGCAGTTCTTC
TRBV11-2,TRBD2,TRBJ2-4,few,CASSLGASGGALSSQYF,TGTGCCAGCAGCTTAGGGGCTAGCGGGGGGGCCCTTTCCAGTCAGTACTTC
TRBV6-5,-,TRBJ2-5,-,CASRWSWAGQETQYF,TGTGCCAGCAGATGGTCTTGGGCGGGGCAAGAGACCCAGTACTTC
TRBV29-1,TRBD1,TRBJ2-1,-,CSVERDRVNEQFF,TGCAGCGTTGAACGGGACAGGGTAAATGAGCAGTTCTTC
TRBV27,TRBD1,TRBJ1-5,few,CASRPGQYNQPQHF,TGTGCCAGCAGACCGGGACAGTATAATCAGCCCCAGCATTTT
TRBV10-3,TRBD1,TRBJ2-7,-,CAIRNPTGSSYEQYF,TGTGCCATCAGAAATCCGACAGGGAGCTCCTACGAGCAGTACTTC
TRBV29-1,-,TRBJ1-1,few,CSVDNSNTEAFF,TGCAGCGTTGATAACAGTAACACTGAAGCTTTCTTT
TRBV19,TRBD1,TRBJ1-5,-,CASSMRQGDDQPQHF,TGTGCCAGTAGTATGAGACAGGGGGACGATCAGCCCCAGCATTTT
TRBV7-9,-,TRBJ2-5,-,CASSLEQDPSETQYF,TGTGCCAGCAGCTTAGAACAGGACCCCTCAGAGACCCAGTACTTC
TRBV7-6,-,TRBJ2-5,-,CASSVRQGREETQYF,TGTGCCAGCAGCGTACGACAGGGGAGGGAGGAGACCCAGTACTTC
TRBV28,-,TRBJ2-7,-,CASISSGGVRKQYF,TGTGCCAGCATAAGTAGCGGTGGGGTGAGGAAGCAGTACTTC
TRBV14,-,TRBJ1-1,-,CASSHIDRGGAFF,TGTGCCAGCAGCCACATTGACCGGGGGGGAGCTTTCTTT
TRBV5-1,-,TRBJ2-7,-,CASSTGQIYEQYF,TGCGCCAGCAGCACTGGACAGATCTACGAGCAGTACTTC
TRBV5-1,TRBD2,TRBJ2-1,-,CASSLETSGGYNEQFF,TGCGCCAGCAGCTTGGAGACTAGCGGGGGTTACAATGAGCAGTTCTTC